This T cell receptor (beta chain) emerged from a study of blood T cells in healthy people across ages. This clonotype was seen more than once but under ten times. A second PCR of about 7 to 12 cycles used a sample-barcoded 5' primer and a J-beta primer mix. Each CDR3 protein is one row after TCRdb ran MiXCR on the 5' RACE reads. The data show 1.5 million or so distinct CDR3 sequences, approximately 43% seen once. Trimming stripped 1 base from V and 10 bases from J, with 18 bases between. Germline CDR1 reads MGHRA; CDR2 reads YSYEKL. There are 15 residues in the CDR3. PBMCs numbering at least 7 million were isolated per sample.

The sample was blood. This clonotype was obtained from a woman aged 18 to 35 in good health. This chain joins TRBV4-1 and TRBJ2-3, with D possibly called TRBD1 or TRBD2 (5 bases each). CDR3 nucleotides: TGCGCCAGCAGCCAAGGGCCGGGGACGGGGAGTTCGCAGTATTTT. Protein: CASSQGPGTGSSQYF.